The present entry profiles one TCR beta chain with its context. This sample is drawn from a study of blood T cell repertoires in COVID-19. Germline CDR1 is MGHRA and CDR2 is YSYEKL. With 1 base clipped from V and 6 bases from J, the junction kept 8 bases outside the gene matches. The CDR3 loop spans 16 amino acids. Sequencing was performed with immunoSEQ multiplex PCR; in TCRdb, only in-frame clones are kept and a portion is missing. The sample records over 250,000 clones, more than 90% being singletons. This clonotype was sampled from a person in their late teens or twenties with COVID-19, enrolled during active disease. Sequenced sample: peripheral blood. This rearrangement joins TRBV4-1 to TRBJ1-4; 7 bases map to TRBD1. The CDR3 DNA reads as TGCGCCAGCAGCCAAGTGGTCGACAGGGACCATGAAAAACTGTTTTTT. Protein sequence: CASSQVVDRDHEKLFF.